Presented here are 30 T cell receptor beta chains from one specimen sequenced in a study of blood T cells in healthy people across ages. A J-beta primer mix and a sample-barcoded 5' primer were used in a second PCR of about 7 to 12 cycles. From the 5' RACE reads, TCRdb called clonotypes with MiXCR, one entry per CDR3 protein. The sample yields 1,100,000 or so distinct CDR3 sequences, 35% to 55% seen once. Sequences were obtained from blood. Every receptor here comes from a woman in her sixties or seventies in good health.

The sample holds a few counts of this clonotype. The V and J genes are TRBV20-1 and TRBJ2-3; TRBD2 matches at 11 bases. Germline V gene sequence: CDR1 DFQATT, CDR2 SNEGSKA (reference sequence). V lost 0 bases to trimming and J lost 4 bases; unmatched junction nucleotides: 6. The CDR3 loop spans 16 amino acids. The CDR3 sequence is CSARDLLAGASDTQYF. The CDR3 nucleotides read TGCAGTGCTAGAGACCTACTAGCGGGAGCATCAGATACGCAGTATTTT.

There are a few counts of this clonotype. The chain is built from TRBV10-3 and TRBJ2-7; D possibly corresponds to TRBD1 (6 bases). V lost 2 bases to trimming and J lost 4 bases, with 18 bases between them. The CDR3 loop spans 16 amino acids. Germline CDR1 ENHRY, CDR2 SYGVKD. In DNA form, the CDR3 reads TGTGCCATCAGTGAGATATGGGACGGACAGAATTACGAGCAGTACTTC. Its protein is CAISEIWDGQNYEQYF.

In this sample, this clonotype turned up many times. V is TRBV15 and J is TRBJ1-1, with D possibly TRBD1 on 5 matching bases. The V end lost 5 bases, the J end lost 0 bases, and 13 bases lay between the germline ends. This CDR3 spans 15 amino acids. The germline V gene has CDR1 LNHNV and CDR2 YYDKDF (reference sequence). The CDR3 protein is CATSPRQTMNTEAFF. The CDR3 DNA reads TGTGCCACCAGCCCCAGACAGACTATGAACACTGAAGCTTTCTTT. The full variable domain, rest sourced from reference TRBV15 and TRBJ1-1, is DAMVIQNPRYQVTQFGKPVTLSCSQTLNHNVMYWYQQKSSQAPKLLFHYYDKDFNNEADTPDNFQSRRPNTSFCFLDIRSPGLGDTAMYLCATSPRQTMNTEAFFGQGTRLTVV.

The chain joins TRBV3-1 to TRBJ2-3, with D maybe TRBD2 (6 bases). This CDR3 has 15 residues. V was clipped by 4 bases and J by 2 bases, with 13 bases between them. Germline-derived CDR1 and CDR2 are LGHDT and YNNKEL (reference sequence). CDR3 protein: CASSRRDSYTDTQYF. In nucleotides, the CDR3 is TGTGCCAGCAGCCGCCGGGACTCCTACACAGATACGCAGTATTTT.

This clonotype turned up a few times. The chain links TRBV2 to TRBJ2-3; 9 bases agree with TRBD1. Germline assignment: CDR1 SNHLY and CDR2 FYNNEI. The V gene end was trimmed by 11 bases and the J gene end by 2 bases; junction bases not matched to a gene: 8. CDR3 size: 14 residues. The CDR3 DNA follows: TGTGCCGGGGGACAGGGTGCTATCACAGATACGCAGTATTTT. Its protein product is CAGGQGAITDTQYF. Supplemented by reference TRBV2 and TRBJ2-3, the full variable domain reads EPEVTQTPSHQVTQMGQEVILRCVPISNHLYFYWYRQILGQKVEFLVSFYNNEISEKSEIFDDQFSVERPDGSNFTLKIRSTKLEDSAMYFCAGGQGAITDTQYFGPGTRLTVL.

This chain uses TRBV15 with TRBJ2-1; D is perhaps TRBD2 (7 bases). This CDR3 region has 16 residues. Trimming took 5 bases from V and 6 from J, leaving 20 bases between them. CDR1 is LNHNV and CDR2 is YYDKDF in the germline V gene (reference sequence). The CDR3 loop is CATSWGGGSEGNEQFF. The CDR3 bases are TGTGCCACCAGCTGGGGGGGCGGGAGTGAGGGCAATGAGCAGTTCTTC.

The genes are TRBV5-5 and TRBJ1-1; the D gene is possibly TRBD1 (6 bases). Per the germline V gene, CDR1 is SGHKS and CDR2 is YYEKEE (reference sequence). Trimming left V 8 bases short and J 4 bases short, with 18 bases between. The CDR3 covers 14 residues. In DNA, the CDR3 is TGTGCCAGTACTAGGGACACTCGGGCCACTGAAGCTTTCTTT. Protein sequence: CASTRDTRATEAFF.

V and J are TRBV28 and TRBJ2-5; maybe TRBD1 (6 bases). The assigned J gene may be wrong: the sequence end matches TRBJ2-7 better. This CDR3 is built from 15 residues. Germline loops: CDR1 MDHEN, CDR2 SYDVKM. This CDR3 is CASSTQGPSSYEQYF. Here the CDR3 DNA reads TGTGCCAGCAGCACCCAGGGGCCAAGCTCATACGAGCAGTACTTC.

CDR3 nucleotides: TGCAGTGCTAAGACAAACACCTACGAGCAGTACTTC. Its translation is CSAKTNTYEQYF. The J gene is TRBJ2-7, the V gene TRBV20-1; D gene uncertain. Trimming took 4 bases from V and 2 from J, leaving 9 bases between them. CDR1 DFQATT and CDR2 SNEGSKA come from the germline V gene (reference sequence). This CDR3 is built from 12 residues.

DNA for the CDR3: TGTGCCAGCAGCCCAACAGGGGGAACCTACAATGAGCAGTACTTC. It encodes CASSPTGGTYNEQYF. The genes are TRBV13 and TRBJ2-1; TRBD1 agrees at 8 bases. The J call is uncertain, as TRBJ2-7 better fits the DNA end. Germline CDR1 and CDR2: PRHDT and FYEKMQ (reference sequence). This CDR3 has 15 amino acids.

Details on this clonotype: A read error may account for a junction end that differs from germline. The chain uses TRBV29-1 and TRBJ1-2; 7 bases agree with TRBD1. The CDR3 is 12 residues long. The germline CDR1 and CDR2 sequences are SQVTM and ANQGSEA. The CDR3 coding sequence is TGCAGCGCTGAAGAGACAGGGTTTGGCTACACCTTC. Its protein is CSAEETGFGYTF.

This chain links TRBV6-1 with TRBJ2-7; perhaps TRBD2 as D (5 bases). The length of the CDR3 is 13 residues. V lost 10 bases, J lost 3 bases, and 16 bases lay in between. Germline CDR1 MNHNS, CDR2 SASEGT. CDR3 region: CAIARPTIYEQYF. The CDR3 coding sequence is TGTGCCATTGCACGCCCGACTATCTACGAGCAGTACTTC.

This clonotype was found many times. The DNA for the CDR3 is TGTGCCAGCAGCCAAGGACGAGTGGGAGGGAAGGATACGCAGTATTTT. This translates into CASSQGRVGGKDTQYF. The J gene is TRBJ2-3, the V gene TRBV14, with 7 bases identical to TRBD2. The J segment lost 6 bases and the V segment lost 1 base, leaving 10 bases of the junction unmatched. This CDR3 has 16 residues. The V gene's germline CDR1 is SGHDN and CDR2 FVKESK.

There are a few counts of this clonotype. The chain recombines TRBV20-1 with TRBJ2-7; 13 nucleotides agree with TRBD2. Germline V gives CDR1 DFQATT, CDR2 SNEGSKA (reference sequence). V shed 6 bases, J shed 0 bases, and the junction held 2 bases outside the gene matches. The CDR3 sequence is 14 residues long. The CDR3 loop is CSATSGRASYEQYF. DNA for the CDR3: TGCAGTGCAACTAGCGGGAGGGCCTCCTACGAGCAGTACTTC.

This clonotype was observed a few times. The rearrangement links TRBV29-1 to TRBJ1-5; 7 bases agree with TRBD1. CDR3 length: 12 amino acids. Germline V lookup: CDR1 SQVTM, CDR2 ANQGSEA. J lost 5 bases, V lost 6 bases, and 4 bases had no gene match. The CDR3 spells CSVRQGDQPQHF. The CDR3 nucleotides read TGCAGCGTCCGTCAGGGGGATCAGCCCCAGCATTTT.

This clonotype occurred once. This may arise from a read error, as a much more abundant clone is one base away. Written as DNA, the CDR3 is TGCAGTGCTAGGGCGTACGCAGAGACCCAGTTCTTC. As protein: CSARAYAETQFF. The chain joins TRBV20-1 to TRBJ2-1; D remains unclear. Per germline, CDR1 DFQATT and CDR2 SNEGSKA (reference sequence). V was cut by 3 bases and J by 13 bases, with 16 bases left in between. The CDR3 is 12 amino acids.

This chain links TRBV15 with TRBJ2-5; a possible D gene is TRBD2 (6 bases). Germline loops: CDR1 LNHNV, CDR2 YYDKDF (reference sequence). This CDR3 is built from 14 residues. The ends were cut back, 0 bases at V and 5 bases at J, with 10 bases in the middle. DNA for the CDR3: TGTGCCACCAGCAGAGATCCCAGCGGGGAGACCCAGTACTTC. Its translation: CATSRDPSGETQYF. Combining the CDR3 with reference TRBV15 and TRBJ2-5 gives the whole variable domain DAMVIQNPRYQVTQFGKPVTLSCSQTLNHNVMYWYQQKSSQAPKLLFHYYDKDFNNEADTPDNFQSRRPNTSFCFLDIRSPGLGDTAMYLCATSRDPSGETQYFGPGTRLLVL.

This chain uses TRBV6-5 with TRBJ2-5, with D possibly called TRBD1 or TRBD2 (6 bases each). The CDR3 totals 14 residues. From germline, CDR1 is MNHEY and CDR2 SVGAGI. V lost 2 bases to trimming and J lost 5 bases, with 12 bases between them. The CDR3 reads CASSYGGGRETQYF. CDR3 nucleotide sequence: TGTGCCAGCAGTTACGGAGGGGGTCGGGAGACCCAGTACTTC.

The chain combines TRBV5-1 with TRBJ2-1; D not resolved. Germline CDR1 and CDR2: SGHRS and YFSETQ. V lost 4 bases, J lost 9 bases, and 20 bases lay in between. There are 15 residues in the CDR3. The CDR3 DNA sequence: TGCGCCAGCAGCCCACCCTTTGGTGTTAGGACTGAGCAGTTCTTC. Translated, it gives CASSPPFGVRTEQFF. Based on the CDR3 plus reference TRBV5-1 and TRBJ2-1, the full variable domain is KAGVTQTPRYLIKTRGQQVTLSCSPISGHRSVSWYQQTPGQGLQFLFEYFSETQRNKGNFPGRFSGRQFSNSRSEMNVSTLELGDSALYLCASSPPFGVRTEQFFGPGTRLTVL.

As for this clonotype: At one end the junction does not follow the germline gene, possibly because of a read error. The V gene is TRBV3-1, the J gene TRBJ2-3, with a possible D match to TRBD2 (6 bases). The CDR3 runs to 16 residues. CDR1 and CDR2 (germline): LGHDT, YNNKEL (reference sequence). CDR3 in DNA: TGTGCCAACAGCCAGTTTAGCGGAGGAAGCACAGATACGCAGTATTTT. This translates into CANSQFSGGSTDTQYF.

The chain combines TRBV12-3 or TRBV12-4 with TRBJ2-1; 9 bases map to TRBD2. The CDR3 loop spans 17 amino acids. The J segment lost 0 bases and the V segment lost 10 bases, leaving 13 bases of the junction unmatched. The CDR3 nucleotides are TGTGCCACCATGAGCTCCGGGACTAGCTTCTCCTACAATGAGCAGTTCTTC. Translated: CATMSSGTSFSYNEQFF.

This clonotype was picked up many times. The chain has TRBV12-3 or TRBV12-4 and TRBJ2-7, with 7 bases matching TRBD2. With 2 bases clipped from V and 7 bases from J, the junction kept 5 bases outside the gene matches. The CDR3 contains 13 residues. As DNA, the CDR3 is TGTGCCAGCAGTTTAAAGACTAGCTCGGAGCAGTACTTC. Translation gives CASSLKTSSEQYF.

The chain combines TRBV9 with TRBJ1-6; no clear D gene. CDR1 and CDR2 from the germline V gene are SGDLS and YYNGEE. The CDR3 sequence is 14 residues long. Trimming took 0 bases from V and 7 from J, leaving 8 bases between them. The CDR3 sequence: CASSVAPQNSPLHF. CDR3 nucleotides: TGTGCCAGCAGCGTAGCCCCACAGAATTCACCCCTCCACTTT.

The V gene is TRBV10-2, the J gene TRBJ2-5; no definite D call. Trimming stripped 0 bases from V and 7 bases from J, with 6 bases between. Germline V lookup: CDR1 WSHSY, CDR2 SAAADI. This CDR3 spans 12 amino acids. CDR3 nucleotides: TGCGCCAGCAGTGAGTCGGCCGGGACCCAGTACTTC. Translation gives CASSESAGTQYF.

The chain links TRBV12-3 or TRBV12-4 to TRBJ2-3; D gene unclear. V was clipped by 6 bases and J by 7 bases, with 8 bases between them. CDR3 length equals 11 residues. DNA of the CDR3: TGTGCCAGCAGCCGACTCAATACGCAGTATTTT. This codes for CASSRLNTQYF.

V gene TRBV6-1 combines with J gene TRBJ2-7; D not resolved. This CDR3 comprises 14 residues. V shed 4 bases and J shed 1 base, with 11 bases lying between them. Germline CDR1 reads MNHNS; CDR2 reads SASEGT. This chain's CDR3 is CASSADRVSYEQYF. In DNA, the CDR3 is TGTGCCAGCAGTGCCGACCGAGTATCCTACGAGCAGTACTTC.

The chain joins TRBV2 to TRBJ2-7; D not resolved. Germline CDR1 reads SNHLY; CDR2 reads FYNNEI. CDR3 length equals 14 residues. Deletions cut 3 bases from V and 0 bases from J, with 9 bases between. CDR3 nucleotides: TGTGCCAGCAGTGATCAGATAAGCTCCTACGAGCAGTACTTC. It translates to CASSDQISSYEQYF. Combining the CDR3 with reference TRBV2 and TRBJ2-7 gives the whole variable domain EPEVTQTPSHQVTQMGQEVILRCVPISNHLYFYWYRQILGQKVEFLVSFYNNEISEKSEIFDDQFSVERPDGSNFTLKIRSTKLEDSAMYFCASSDQISSYEQYFGPGTRLTVT.

Notes on this clonotype: One end of the junction does not line up with germline, which may come from a read error. The chain couples TRBV13 to TRBJ2-1, with 9 nucleotides matching TRBD2. CDR3 length: 15 residues. Germline CDR1 and CDR2: PRHDT and FYEKMQ (reference sequence). Here the CDR3 reads CASSPTSGSYNGQFF. CDR3 DNA sequence: TGTGCCAGCAGCCCGACTAGCGGCTCCTACAATGGGCAGTTCTTC.

The chain links TRBV7-9 to TRBJ2-3; D is undetermined. CDR1 and CDR2 from the germline V gene are SEHNR and FQNEAQ (reference sequence). CDR3 size: 15 residues. Trimming stripped 5 bases from V and 2 bases from J, with 14 bases between. The CDR3 loop is CASSGQTGYTDTQYF. As DNA, the CDR3 is TGTGCCAGCAGCGGTCAGACTGGTTACACAGATACGCAGTATTTT.

V gene TRBV3-1 combines with J gene TRBJ2-7, with a weak D call TRBD1 (6 bases). The CDR3 contains 14 residues. Germline values: CDR1 LGHDT, CDR2 YNNKEL (reference sequence). V was clipped by 0 bases and J by 2 bases, with 8 bases between them. Here the CDR3 DNA reads TGTGCCAGCAGCCAAGATTGGGGGCCCTACGAGCAGTACTTC. This sequence encodes CASSQDWGPYEQYF.